The 14 T cell receptor beta chains given below trace back to one sample, sequenced in a study of T cell responses to AZD1222 COVID-19 vaccine. Libraries were prepared by immunoSEQ multiplex PCR; TCRdb keeps only in-frame clonotypes and omits some of them. The repertoire has 95,000 to 150,000 clones, 80% to 95% of them found once; the top ten carry 4% to 4.5%. This material consisted of peripheral blood, taken 28 days after the second dose of the MenACWY control vaccine. The receptors were sampled from an adult who received the MenACWY meningococcal vaccine as a control.

The CDR3 bases are TGCGCCAGCAGCTTGATGACGGATAATTCACCCCTCCACTTT. Translating gives CASSLMTDNSPLHF. The J gene is TRBJ1-6, the V gene TRBV5-1; no clear D. The CDR3 sequence is 14 residues long. Germline CDR1 and CDR2: SGHRS and YFSETQ. Trimming pared 1 base from V and 5 bases from J, leaving 7 bases between.

V and J are TRBV2 and TRBJ2-1; D unresolved. In germline, CDR1 is SNHLY, CDR2 FYNNEI. Trimming stripped 7 bases from V and 7 bases from J, with 14 bases between. CDR3 size: 13 residues. DNA for the CDR3: TGTGCCAGCAACCTCTTGGTTGGGAATGAGCAGTTCTTC. It encodes CASNLLVGNEQFF.

This chain uses TRBV7-7 with TRBJ1-6; D is uncertain. Trimming took 5 bases from V and 5 from J, leaving 19 bases between them. The CDR3 runs 17 residues. Per the germline V gene, CDR1 is SSHAT and CDR2 is FNYEAQ (reference sequence). The CDR3 here is CASSLLQDGFHNSPLHF. The CDR3 nucleotides are TGTGCCAGCAGCCTACTTCAAGATGGTTTTCATAATTCACCCCTCCACTTT.

The V call is TRBV19, the J call TRBJ2-7; no reliable D call. The V end was cut by 5 bases, the J end by 6 bases, with 11 bases between. The V gene's germline CDR1 is LNHDA and CDR2 SQIVND (reference sequence). CDR3 length equals 12 residues. CDR3 in DNA: TGTGCCAGTAGTCCTGGTTCCCTCGAGCAGTACTTC. Translating it yields CASSPGSLEQYF. Full variable domain (outside the CDR3, taken from reference TRBV19 and TRBJ2-7): DGGITQSPKYLFRKEGQNVTLSCEQNLNHDAMYWYRQDPGQGLRLIYYSQIVNDFQKGDIAEGYSVSREKKESFPLTVTSAQKNPTAFYLCASSPGSLEQYFGPGTRLTVT.

This clone appeared a single time. The chain recombines TRBV6-5 with TRBJ1-4; tentative D call: TRBD1 (6 bases). This CDR3 spans 15 amino acids. CDR1 and CDR2 (germline): MNHEY, SVGAGI. Trimming shortened V by 0 bases and J by 7 bases, and 12 bases separated the two germline ends. CDR3 sequence (DNA): TGTGCCAGCAGTTACTCTGGGGGCGGCGGTGAAAAACTGTTTTTT. Residues: CASSYSGGGGEKLFF.

The rearrangement uses TRBV6-5 and TRBJ1-1; D remains ambiguous. Germline CDR1 is MNHEY and CDR2 is SVGAGI. CDR3 length: 13 amino acids. Trimming cost V 6 bases and J 2 bases, with 10 bases left between them. The CDR3 DNA reads as TGTGCCAGCAGGAGGAAGGTAAACACTGAAGCTTTCTTT. Its translation is CASRRKVNTEAFF.

V and J are TRBV5-1 and TRBJ2-7; TRBD1 matches at 7 bases. V lost 7 bases and J lost 6; bases outside the gene matches: 10. CDR3 length: 13 residues. Germline CDR1 is SGHRS and CDR2 is YFSETQ. CDR3 sequence: CASSIRDSGEQYF. CDR3 in DNA: TGCGCCAGCTCGATCCGGGACAGTGGCGAGCAGTACTTC.

The rearrangement uses TRBV14 and TRBJ1-3; D ambiguous. This CDR3 spans 12 amino acids. Germline V gene data show CDR1 as SGHDN and CDR2 as FVKESK. V lost 4 bases to trimming and J lost 0 bases, with 1 base between them. The CDR3 reads CASSPSGNTIYF. The CDR3 region has the DNA TGTGCCAGCAGCCCCTCTGGAAACACCATATATTTT.

The V and J genes are TRBV7-9 and TRBJ2-3; TRBD2 agrees at 12 bases. Looked up from germline, CDR1 is SEHNR and CDR2 is FQNEAQ (reference sequence). V lost 5 bases and J lost 1; bases outside the gene matches: 10. This CDR3 has 18 amino acids. The CDR3 is CASSEETLAGGRTDTQYF. CDR3 bases: TGTGCCAGCAGCGAAGAAACCCTAGCGGGGGGGCGCACAGATACGCAGTATTTT.

The chain joins TRBV4-1 to TRBJ1-2; D gene unclear. The CDR3 is 18 amino acids. Germline CDR1 reads MGHRA; CDR2 reads YSYEKL. The V end lost 0 bases, the J end lost 4 bases, and 21 bases lay between the germline ends. The CDR3: CASSQDRASGAVRYGYTF. In DNA form, the CDR3 reads TGCGCCAGCAGCCAAGACCGGGCAAGTGGAGCCGTGCGCTATGGCTACACCTTC.

The chain joins TRBV10-2 to TRBJ2-1, with 10 bases fitting TRBD2. This CDR3 comprises 16 residues. V dropped 2 bases and J dropped 7; count of bases not matched to a gene: 8. Germline V lookup: CDR1 WSHSY, CDR2 SAAADI. CDR3 sequence (DNA): TGCGCCAGCAGTGAGGTCGCTAGCGGGGGTATGAATGAGCAGTTCTTC. Translation gives CASSEVASGGMNEQFF.

The chain is built from TRBV6-5 and TRBJ1-2, with D possibly TRBD1 on 5 matching bases. The ends were cut back, 6 bases at V and 4 bases at J, with 15 bases in the middle. Germline V lookup: CDR1 MNHEY, CDR2 SVGAGI. The CDR3 loop spans 14 amino acids. The CDR3 loop is CASRRGREIYGYTF. The DNA for the CDR3 is TGTGCCAGCAGGAGGGGCAGGGAAATCTATGGCTACACCTTC.

The rearrangement links TRBV11-2 to TRBJ2-2; D call uncertain. The length of the CDR3 is 14 residues. Germline CDR1 is SGHAT and CDR2 is FQNNGV. The ends were cut back, 1 base at V and 5 bases at J, with 8 bases in the middle. The CDR3, as DNA: TGTGCCAGCAGCTTAGTCGTACAGACCGGGGAGCTGTTTTTT. It translates to CASSLVVQTGELFF.

The chain has TRBV7-6 and TRBJ2-1; D is unclear. Per the germline V gene, CDR1 is SGHVS and CDR2 is FNYEAQ. V was clipped by 4 bases and J by 10 bases, with 8 bases between them. This CDR3 is built from 11 residues. CDR3 protein: CASSYLAEQFF. Written as DNA, the CDR3 is TGTGCCAGCAGCTATCTTGCGGAGCAGTTCTTC. Filled out from reference TRBV7-6 and TRBJ2-1, the complete variable domain reads GAGVSQSPRYKVTKRGQDVALRCDPISGHVSLYWYRQALGQGPEFLTYFNYEAQQDKSGLPNDRFSAERPEGSISTLTIQRTEQRDSAMYRCASSYLAEQFFGPGTRLTVL.